A selection of T cell receptor beta chains follows, all from one sample in a study of blood T cell repertoires in COVID-19. Sequencing used immunoSEQ multiplex PCR; TCRdb keeps in-frame clones, though not all of them. The data contain 150,000 to 200,000 clones, approximately 83% of them singletons. Sequenced input: PBMCs or T cells enriched from blood (not recorded which). All receptors derive from a woman in her fifties or sixties who had recovered from COVID-19. Both conserved end residues are part of each CDR3. The order of the fields is V gene, J gene, CDR3 protein.

TRBV3-1/TRBV3-2	TRBJ1-2	CASSQRSAGNYGYTF
TRBV7-2	TRBJ2-3	CASTHRGVDTQYF
TRBV7-9	TRBJ1-3	CASSTGQGHSGNTIYF
TRBV3-1/TRBV3-2	TRBJ1-1	CASSRNTGFTEAFF
TRBV2	TRBJ2-3	CASRPGTSAYTDTQYF
TRBV9	TRBJ2-5	CASSVASGGSIETQYF
TRBV14	TRBJ2-7	CASSQAEWTGKTYEQYF
TRBV30	TRBJ1-3	CAWSVDRSSGNTIYF
TRBV7-9	TRBJ2-7	CASSQGTGSEQYF
TRBV7-9	TRBJ2-5	CASSLSINRDRGETQYF
TRBV5-1	TRBJ1-2	CASSLGGQGLYGYTF